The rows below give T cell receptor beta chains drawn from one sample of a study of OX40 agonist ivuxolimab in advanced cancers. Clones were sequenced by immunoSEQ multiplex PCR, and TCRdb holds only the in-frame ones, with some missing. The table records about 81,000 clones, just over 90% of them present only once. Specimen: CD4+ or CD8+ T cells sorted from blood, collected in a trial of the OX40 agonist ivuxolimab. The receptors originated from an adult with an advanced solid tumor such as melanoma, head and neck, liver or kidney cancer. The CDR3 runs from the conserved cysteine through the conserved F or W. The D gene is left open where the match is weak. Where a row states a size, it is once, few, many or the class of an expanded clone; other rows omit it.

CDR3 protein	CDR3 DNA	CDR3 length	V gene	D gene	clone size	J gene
CASSLAPAGHGYTF	TGTGCCAGCAGCTTAGCGCCGGCAGGGCATGGCTACACCTTC	14	TRBV7-9	NA	NA	TRBJ1-2
CATSRDRGRSGTEAFF	TGTGCCACCAGCAGAGACAGGGGCCGGTCGGGCACTGAAGCTTTCTTT	16	TRBV15	NA	once	TRBJ1-1
CASSQGQESYNEQFF	TGCGCCAGCAGCCAAGGGCAAGAATCCTACAATGAGCAGTTCTTC	15	TRBV4-3	NA	once	TRBJ2-1
CASSFGRAYEQYF	TGTGCCAGCAGCTTCGGGAGGGCCTACGAGCAGTACTTC	13	TRBV27	TRBD2	NA	TRBJ2-7
CASSLLGPMNTGELFF	TGTGCCAGCAGCCTACTGGGACCAATGAACACCGGGGAGCTGTTTTTT	16	TRBV13	NA	NA	TRBJ2-2
CASSLAGGGGELFF	TGTGCCAGCAGTTTAGCCGGTGGAGGCGGGGAGCTGTTTTTT	14	TRBV27	NA	NA	TRBJ2-2
CASSLDRAYPPEYEQYF	TGCGCCAGCAGCCTGGACAGGGCCTACCCCCCGGAGTACGAGCAGTACTTC	17	TRBV5-1	TRBD1	once	TRBJ2-7
CASSLAGFGNTIYF	TGTGCCAGCAGCTTAGCAGGGTTTGGAAACACCATATATTTT	14	TRBV7-2	NA	NA	TRBJ1-3
CASSQLHAANYEQYF	TGCGCCAGCAGCCAACTTCACGCAGCTAACTACGAGCAGTACTTC	15	TRBV4-3	NA	NA	TRBJ2-7
CASRNSGTNHGYTF	TGTGCCAGCAGGAATTCCGGGACAAACCATGGCTACACCTTC	14	TRBV27	NA	NA	TRBJ1-2
CASSQDLMEGAGYGYTF	TGCGCCAGCAGCCAAGATCTTATGGAGGGGGCCGGGTATGGCTACACCTTC	17	TRBV4-3	TRBD1	NA	TRBJ1-2
CARQGHHSYNSPLHF	TGCGCCCGTCAAGGGCACCACTCCTATAATTCACCCCTCCACTTT	15	TRBV10-1	NA	NA	TRBJ1-6
CASSPAGDYEQYF	TGTGCCAGCAGTCCGGCTGGGGACTACGAGCAGTACTTC	13	TRBV6-1	NA	NA	TRBJ2-7
CASMGRKIEKLFF	TGTGCCAGCATGGGGAGAAAGATTGAAAAACTGTTTTTT	13	TRBV28	NA	NA	TRBJ1-4
CASSPQGLATEAFF	TGTGCCAGCAGCCCACAGGGCCTTGCCACTGAAGCTTTCTTT	14	TRBV7-9	NA	NA	TRBJ1-1
CASSQDGFFSDGGRSPYEQYF	TGCGCCAGCAGCCAAGATGGTTTTTTCTCTGATGGCGGGAGATCCCCCTACGAGCAGTACTTC	21	TRBV4-3	TRBD2	once	TRBJ2-7
CAWSPTGEGTEAFF	TGTGCCTGGAGTCCTACAGGGGAAGGTACTGAAGCTTTCTTT	14	TRBV30	TRBD1	NA	TRBJ1-1
CASSLAGGQTEAFF	TGTGCCAGCAGCTTAGCCGGGGGCCAGACTGAAGCTTTCTTT	14	TRBV7-9	NA	NA	TRBJ1-1
CASSSTLNEQFF	TGTGCCAGCAGCTCCACTCTGAATGAGCAGTTCTTC	12	TRBV7-6	NA	NA	TRBJ2-1
CASSLDRVGEQYF	TGTGCCAGCAGCCTAGACAGGGTCGGCGAGCAGTACTTC	13	TRBV7-7	TRBD1	NA	TRBJ2-7
CASSLRLADYEQYF	TGTGCCAGCAGCTTACGACTAGCCGACTACGAGCAGTACTTC	14	TRBV11-1	TRBD2	once	TRBJ2-7
CASSFQLNTDTQYF	TGTGCCAGCAGCTTTCAGCTCAACACAGATACGCAGTATTTT	14	TRBV7-3	NA	NA	TRBJ2-3
CASSIGGSSGNTIYF	TGTGCCAGTAGTATAGGTGGCAGCTCTGGAAACACCATATATTTT	15	TRBV19	NA	NA	TRBJ1-3
CSAGDAYEQYF	TGCAGCGCTGGGGACGCCTACGAGCAGTACTTC	11	TRBV29-1	NA	NA	TRBJ2-7
CASSQEPAGGVNNYGYTF	TGCGCCAGCAGCCAAGAACCGGCAGGGGGCGTTAATAACTATGGCTACACCTTC	18	TRBV4-3	TRBD1	NA	TRBJ1-2
CATSTDRGHEKLFF	TGTGCCACCAGCACGGACAGGGGACATGAAAAACTGTTTTTT	14	TRBV15	TRBD1	NA	TRBJ1-4
CASSWAEGTDTQYF	TGTGCCAGCAGCTGGGCGGAGGGCACAGATACGCAGTATTTT	14	TRBV7-9	NA	NA	TRBJ2-3
CASSWPKEGQMNTEAFF	TGCGCCAGCAGCTGGCCTAAAGAAGGACAGATGAACACTGAAGCTTTCTTT	17	TRBV5-1	NA	NA	TRBJ1-1
CASSLAHGREDIQYF	TGTGCCAGCAGCTTAGCCCACGGGAGGGAGGACATTCAGTACTTC	15	TRBV11-2	TRBD2	once	TRBJ2-4
CASKLGTEQYF	TGTGCCAGTAAGCTTGGAACGGAGCAGTACTTC	11	TRBV19	NA	few	TRBJ2-7
CASSLRGPDTEAFF	TGTGCCAGCAGTTTACGGGGGCCCGACACTGAAGCTTTCTTT	14	TRBV27	NA	NA	TRBJ1-1
CASSLAGSTYEQYF	TGTGCCAGCAGCTTAGCGGGCAGCACCTACGAGCAGTACTTC	14	TRBV7-9	NA	few	TRBJ2-7
CASGRPSAVYGYTF	TGTGCTAGTGGACGACCGAGCGCCGTCTATGGCTACACCTTC	14	TRBV12-5	NA	NA	TRBJ1-2
CASSQAFTGLATDTQYF	TGCGCCAGCAGCCAAGCCTTTACGGGACTAGCCACAGATACGCAGTATTTT	17	TRBV4-1	TRBD2	NA	TRBJ2-3
CASSKTSGREGETQYF	TGTGCCAGCAGCAAGACTAGCGGGAGGGAGGGAGAGACCCAGTACTTC	16	TRBV11-1	TRBD2	NA	TRBJ2-5
CASSFGRNEQYF	TGTGCCAGCAGCTTTGGACGAAACGAGCAGTACTTC	12	TRBV13	NA	NA	TRBJ2-7
CASSLGQGAYYEQYF	TGTGCCAGCAGCCTTGGACAGGGGGCATACTACGAGCAGTACTTC	15	TRBV6-5	TRBD1	NA	TRBJ2-7
CASSIPGGTDTQYF	TGTGCCAGTAGTATACCCGGCGGAACAGATACGCAGTATTTT	14	TRBV19	NA	NA	TRBJ2-3
CASSIRAGQGSYEQYF	TGTGCCAGTAGTATAAGGGCCGGACAGGGGTCCTACGAGCAGTACTTC	16	TRBV19	TRBD1	NA	TRBJ2-7
CATSSFDRGSPYEQYF	TGTGCCACCAGCAGTTTCGACAGGGGAAGCCCCTACGAGCAGTACTTC	16	TRBV15	TRBD1	NA	TRBJ2-7
CASSATGKDTQYF	TGTGCCAGCAGTGCCACAGGGAAAGATACGCAGTATTTT	13	TRBV6-5	NA	NA	TRBJ2-3
CASSLNNYEQYF	TGCGCCAGCAGCCTGAACAACTACGAGCAGTACTTC	12	TRBV5-1	NA	once	TRBJ2-7
CASSWTANYGYTF	TGTGCCAGCAGTTGGACAGCCAACTATGGCTACACCTTC	13	TRBV27	NA	NA	TRBJ1-2
CASSFGQGGSYEQYF	TGTGCCAGTAGTTTTGGACAGGGGGGGTCCTACGAGCAGTACTTC	15	TRBV19	TRBD1	NA	TRBJ2-7
CASSLGGGAAYEQYF	TGTGCCAGCAGCTTAGGCGGGGGGGCCGCCTACGAGCAGTACTTC	15	TRBV5-6	TRBD2	NA	TRBJ2-7
CASTLWVAADEQFF	TGTGCCAGCACCCTGTGGGTCGCCGCGGATGAGCAGTTCTTC	14	TRBV7-9	NA	NA	TRBJ2-1
CASSRRTSGGGTSTDTQYF	TGCGCCAGCAGCCGGAGGACTAGCGGGGGGGGAACTAGCACAGATACGCAGTATTTT	19	TRBV4-1	TRBD2	NA	TRBJ2-3
CASSQTPLESEQYF	TGTGCCAGCAGCCAAACTCCCTTGGAATCCGAGCAGTACTTC	14	TRBV4-2	NA	NA	TRBJ2-7
CASSSVGLAEFSYEQYF	TGTGCCAGCAGCTCGGTGGGGCTAGCGGAGTTCTCCTACGAGCAGTACTTC	17	TRBV11-2	TRBD2	NA	TRBJ2-7
CASSGATVSSYNEQFF	TGTGCCAGCAGCGGGGCGACAGTGAGCTCCTACAATGAGCAGTTCTTC	16	TRBV9	NA	NA	TRBJ2-1
CASSQVRTILPGQPQHF	TGCGCCAGCAGCCAAGTCCGGACCATACTTCCTGGTCAGCCCCAGCATTTT	17	TRBV4-1	NA	once	TRBJ1-5
CASSLADAGDQPQHF	TGTGCCAGCAGCTTAGCGGATGCGGGGGATCAGCCCCAGCATTTT	15	TRBV7-8	NA	NA	TRBJ1-5
CASSPTVYGANVLTF	TGTGCCAGTAGTCCTACCGTCTATGGGGCCAACGTCCTGACTTTC	15	TRBV19	NA	NA	TRBJ2-6
CASSQGDRQETQYF	TGCGCCAGCAGCCAAGGGGACAGACAAGAGACCCAGTACTTC	14	TRBV4-3	TRBD1	NA	TRBJ2-5
CASKLPATGNTEAFF	TGTGCCAGCAAGTTACCGGCGACGGGGAACACTGAAGCTTTCTTT	15	TRBV6-5	NA	NA	TRBJ1-1
CASSLAGGPTNEKLFF	TGTGCCAGCAGCTTGGCCGGGGGGCCAACTAATGAAAAACTGTTTTTT	16	TRBV5-4	NA	NA	TRBJ1-4
CASSLDDTYEQYF	TGCGCCAGCAGCTTGGACGATACCTACGAGCAGTACTTC	13	TRBV5-1	NA	NA	TRBJ2-7
CASSLGSGQGPPRVTQYF	TGTGCCAGCAGCTTAGGATCGGGACAGGGGCCCCCCCGGGTGACCCAGTACTTC	18	TRBV11-2	TRBD1	NA	TRBJ2-5
CASSLDRGQGTDTQYF	TGTGCCAGCAGCTTAGATAGGGGACAGGGAACAGATACGCAGTATTTT	16	TRBV11-2	TRBD1	once	TRBJ2-3